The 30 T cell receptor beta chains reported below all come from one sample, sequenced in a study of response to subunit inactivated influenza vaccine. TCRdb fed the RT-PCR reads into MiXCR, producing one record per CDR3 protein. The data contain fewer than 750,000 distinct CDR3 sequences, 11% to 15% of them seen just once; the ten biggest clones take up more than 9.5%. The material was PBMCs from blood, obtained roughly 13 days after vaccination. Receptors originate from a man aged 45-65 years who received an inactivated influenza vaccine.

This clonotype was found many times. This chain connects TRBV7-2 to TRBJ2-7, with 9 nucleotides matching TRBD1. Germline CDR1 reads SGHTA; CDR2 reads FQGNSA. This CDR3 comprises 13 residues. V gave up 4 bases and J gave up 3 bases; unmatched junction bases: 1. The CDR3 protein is CASSSDRGYEQYF. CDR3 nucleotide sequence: TGTGCCAGCAGCTCGGACAGGGGCTACGAGCAGTACTTC.

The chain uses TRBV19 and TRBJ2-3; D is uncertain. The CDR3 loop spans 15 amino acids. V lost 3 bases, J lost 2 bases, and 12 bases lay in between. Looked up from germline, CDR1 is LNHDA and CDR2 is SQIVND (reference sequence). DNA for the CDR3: TGTGCCAGTAGTATGCAGTCGGTGAACACAGATACGCAGTATTTT. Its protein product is CASSMQSVNTDTQYF.

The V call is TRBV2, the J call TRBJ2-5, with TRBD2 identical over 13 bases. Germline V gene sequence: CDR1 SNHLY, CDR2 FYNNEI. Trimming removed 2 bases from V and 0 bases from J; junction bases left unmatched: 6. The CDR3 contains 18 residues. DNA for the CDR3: TGTGCCAGCAGTGAATTGCAGGGACTAGCGGGGAACCAAGAGACCCAGTACTTC. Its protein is CASSELQGLAGNQETQYF.

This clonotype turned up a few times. The CDR3 DNA reads TGCAGTGCTAGCGACGGTGACTCCTACGAGCAGTACTTC. Its protein product is CSASDGDSYEQYF. This sequence joins TRBV20-1 and TRBJ2-7, with unresolved D. V was pared by 3 bases and J by 0 bases, with 9 bases between. This CDR3 is built from 13 residues. Germline V gene lookup returns CDR1 DFQATT and CDR2 SNEGSKA (reference sequence).

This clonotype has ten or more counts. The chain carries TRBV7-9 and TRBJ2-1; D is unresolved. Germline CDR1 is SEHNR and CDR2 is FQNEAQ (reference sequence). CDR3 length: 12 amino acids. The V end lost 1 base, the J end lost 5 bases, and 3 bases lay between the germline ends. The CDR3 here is CASSLGDNEQFF. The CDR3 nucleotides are TGTGCCAGCAGCTTAGGGGACAATGAGCAGTTCTTC.

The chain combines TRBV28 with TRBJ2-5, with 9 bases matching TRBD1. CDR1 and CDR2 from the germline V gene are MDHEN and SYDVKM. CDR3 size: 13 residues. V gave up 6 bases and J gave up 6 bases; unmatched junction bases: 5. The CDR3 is CASRKQGAKTQYF. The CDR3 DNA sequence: TGTGCCAGCAGGAAACAGGGGGCGAAGACCCAGTACTTC.

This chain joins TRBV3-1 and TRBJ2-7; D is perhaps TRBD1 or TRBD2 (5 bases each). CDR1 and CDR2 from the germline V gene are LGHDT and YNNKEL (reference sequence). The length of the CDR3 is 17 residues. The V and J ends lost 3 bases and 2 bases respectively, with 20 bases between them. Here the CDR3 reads CASSHEFGHGGTYEQYF. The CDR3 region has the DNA TGTGCCAGCAGCCATGAGTTCGGACATGGAGGAACCTACGAGCAGTACTTC.

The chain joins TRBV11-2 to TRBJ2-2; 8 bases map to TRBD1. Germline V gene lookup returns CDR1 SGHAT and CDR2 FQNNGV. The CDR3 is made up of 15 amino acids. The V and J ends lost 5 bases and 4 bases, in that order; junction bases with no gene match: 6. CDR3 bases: TGTGCCAGCAGCCTGGACAGGGTTGTCACCGGGGAGCTGTTTTTT. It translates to CASSLDRVVTGELFF.

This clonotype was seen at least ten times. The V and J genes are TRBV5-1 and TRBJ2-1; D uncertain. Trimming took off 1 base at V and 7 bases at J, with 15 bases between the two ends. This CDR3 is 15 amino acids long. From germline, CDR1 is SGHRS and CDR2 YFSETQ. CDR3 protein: CASSLRSSGRNEQFF. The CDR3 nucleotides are TGCGCCAGCAGCTTGCGGTCTAGTGGTAGGAATGAGCAGTTCTTC.

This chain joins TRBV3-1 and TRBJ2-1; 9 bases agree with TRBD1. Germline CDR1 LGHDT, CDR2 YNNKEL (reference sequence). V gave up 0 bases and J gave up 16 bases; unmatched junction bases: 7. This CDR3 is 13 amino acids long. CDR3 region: CASSQDSGTGYFF. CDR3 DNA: TGTGCCAGCAGCCAAGATTCGGGGACAGGGTATTTCTTC.

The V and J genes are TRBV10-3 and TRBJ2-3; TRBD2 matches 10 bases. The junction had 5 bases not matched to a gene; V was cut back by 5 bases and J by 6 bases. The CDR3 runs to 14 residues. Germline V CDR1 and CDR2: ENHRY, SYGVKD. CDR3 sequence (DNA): TGTGCCATCAGTAGCGGGAGGGCCGGGGATACGCAGTATTTT. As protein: CAISSGRAGDTQYF.

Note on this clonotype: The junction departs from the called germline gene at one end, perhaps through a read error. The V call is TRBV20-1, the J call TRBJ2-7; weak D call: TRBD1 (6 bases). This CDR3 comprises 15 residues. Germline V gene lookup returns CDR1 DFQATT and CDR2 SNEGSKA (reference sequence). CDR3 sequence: CSVDEGDTFSYEQHF. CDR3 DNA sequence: TGCAGTGTAGACGAGGGGGACACTTTCTCCTACGAGCAGCACTTC.

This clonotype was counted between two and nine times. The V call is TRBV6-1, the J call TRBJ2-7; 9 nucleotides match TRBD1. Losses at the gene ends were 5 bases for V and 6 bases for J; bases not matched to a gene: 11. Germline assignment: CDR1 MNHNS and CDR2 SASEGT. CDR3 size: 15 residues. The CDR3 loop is CASSKGETGGREQYF. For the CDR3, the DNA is TGTGCCAGCAGTAAAGGAGAGACAGGGGGACGCGAGCAGTACTTC.

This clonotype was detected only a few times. The CDR3 is CASSEKNQGNEKLFF. The CDR3 region has the DNA TGTGCCAGCAGTGAAAAGAACCAGGGGAATGAAAAACTGTTTTTT. The chain has TRBV2 and TRBJ1-4; perhaps TRBD1 as D (6 bases). CDR1 SNHLY and CDR2 FYNNEI come from the germline V gene. This CDR3 spans 15 amino acids. Trimming left V 2 bases short and J 5 bases short, with 12 bases between.

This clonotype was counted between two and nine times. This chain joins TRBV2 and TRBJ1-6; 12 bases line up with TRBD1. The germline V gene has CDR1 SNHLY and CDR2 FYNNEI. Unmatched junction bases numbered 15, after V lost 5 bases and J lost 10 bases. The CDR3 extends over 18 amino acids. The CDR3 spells CASSPGTGGFGILSPLHF. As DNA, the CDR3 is TGTGCCAGCAGTCCAGGGACAGGGGGCTTCGGAATTTTATCACCCCTCCACTTT.

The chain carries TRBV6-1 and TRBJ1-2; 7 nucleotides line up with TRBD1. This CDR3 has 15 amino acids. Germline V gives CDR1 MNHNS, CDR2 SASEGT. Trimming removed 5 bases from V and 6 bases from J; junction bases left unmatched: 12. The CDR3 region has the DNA TGTGCCAGCAGTCCTCAAATCTCAGGGGGGAATGGCTACACCTTC. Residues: CASSPQISGGNGYTF.

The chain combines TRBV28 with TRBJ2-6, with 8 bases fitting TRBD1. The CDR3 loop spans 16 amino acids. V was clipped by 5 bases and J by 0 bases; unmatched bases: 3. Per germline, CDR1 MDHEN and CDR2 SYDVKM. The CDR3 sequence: CASSDRGRSGANVLTF. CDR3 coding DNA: TGTGCCAGCAGTGACAGGGGACGCTCTGGGGCCAACGTCCTGACTTTC.

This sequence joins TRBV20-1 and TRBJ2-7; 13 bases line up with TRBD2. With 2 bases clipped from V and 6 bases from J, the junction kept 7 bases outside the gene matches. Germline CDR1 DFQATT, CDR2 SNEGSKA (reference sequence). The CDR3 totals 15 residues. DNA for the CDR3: TGCAGTGCTAGACACCGACTAGCGGGAGGACGCGAGCAGTACTTC. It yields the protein CSARHRLAGGREQYF.

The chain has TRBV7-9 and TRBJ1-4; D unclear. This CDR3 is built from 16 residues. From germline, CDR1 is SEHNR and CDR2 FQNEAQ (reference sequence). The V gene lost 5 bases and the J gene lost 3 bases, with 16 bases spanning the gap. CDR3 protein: CASSPRTDGSNEKLFF. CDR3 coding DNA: TGTGCCAGCAGCCCCCGGACGGACGGCTCTAATGAAAAACTGTTTTTT.

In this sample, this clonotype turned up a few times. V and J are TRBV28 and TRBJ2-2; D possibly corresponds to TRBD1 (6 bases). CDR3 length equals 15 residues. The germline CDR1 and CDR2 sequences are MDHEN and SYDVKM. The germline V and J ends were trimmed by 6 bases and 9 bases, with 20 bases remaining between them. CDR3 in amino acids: CASRSGQSGPRELFF. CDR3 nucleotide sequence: TGTGCCAGCAGGTCGGGACAATCGGGGCCACGGGAGCTGTTTTTT.

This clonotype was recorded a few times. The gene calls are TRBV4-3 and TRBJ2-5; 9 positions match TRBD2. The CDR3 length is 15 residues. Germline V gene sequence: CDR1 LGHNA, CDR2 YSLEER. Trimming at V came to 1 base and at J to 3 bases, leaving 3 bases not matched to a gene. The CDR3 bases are TGCGCCAGCAGCCAAGCGTTAGCGGGAGAAGAGACCCAGTACTTC. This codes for CASSQALAGEETQYF.

The CDR3 is CASSSDPGLAKNIQYF. In nucleotides, the CDR3 is TGTGCCAGCAGCTCAGATCCCGGGTTAGCCAAAAACATTCAGTACTTC. The chain joins TRBV7-9 to TRBJ2-4; D gene unclear. The germline gives CDR1 SEHNR, CDR2 FQNEAQ (reference sequence). This CDR3 comprises 16 residues. Trimming took off 4 bases at V and 0 bases at J, with 13 bases between the two ends. The whole variable domain, remainder taken from reference TRBV7-9 and TRBJ2-4, is DTGVSQNPRHKITKRGQNVTFRCDPISEHNRLYWYRQTLGQGPEFLTYFQNEAQLEKSRLLSDRFSAERPKGSFSTLEIQRTEQGDSAMYLCASSSDPGLAKNIQYFGAGTRLSVL.

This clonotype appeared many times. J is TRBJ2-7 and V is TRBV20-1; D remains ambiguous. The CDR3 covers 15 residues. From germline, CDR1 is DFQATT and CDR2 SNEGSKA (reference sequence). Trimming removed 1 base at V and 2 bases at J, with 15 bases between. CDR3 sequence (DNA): TGCAGTGCTAGAGGAAACAGAGATGCGACCTACGAGCAGTACTTC. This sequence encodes CSARGNRDATYEQYF.

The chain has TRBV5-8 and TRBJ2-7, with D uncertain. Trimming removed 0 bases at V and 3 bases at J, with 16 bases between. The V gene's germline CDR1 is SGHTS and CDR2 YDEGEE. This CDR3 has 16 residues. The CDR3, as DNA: TGTGCCAGCAGCTTGGCTGGCCCCACCAAATTCTACGAGCAGTACTTC. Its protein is CASSLAGPTKFYEQYF.

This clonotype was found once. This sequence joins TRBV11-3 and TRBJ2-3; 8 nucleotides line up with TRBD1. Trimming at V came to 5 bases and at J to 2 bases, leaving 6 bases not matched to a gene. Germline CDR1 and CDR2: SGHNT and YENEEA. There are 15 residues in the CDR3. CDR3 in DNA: TGTGCCAGCAGCACCGCAGGGGGCTTCACAGATACGCAGTATTTT. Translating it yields CASSTAGGFTDTQYF.

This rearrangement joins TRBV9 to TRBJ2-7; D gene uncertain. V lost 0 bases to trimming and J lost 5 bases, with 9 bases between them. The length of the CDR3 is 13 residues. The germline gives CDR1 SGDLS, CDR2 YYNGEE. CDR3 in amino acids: CASSVDAWDEQYF. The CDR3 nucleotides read TGTGCCAGCAGCGTAGATGCCTGGGACGAGCAGTACTTC.

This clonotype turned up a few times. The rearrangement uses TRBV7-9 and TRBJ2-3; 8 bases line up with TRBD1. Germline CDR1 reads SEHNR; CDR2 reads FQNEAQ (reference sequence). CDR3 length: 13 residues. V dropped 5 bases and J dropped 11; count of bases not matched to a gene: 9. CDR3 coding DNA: TGTGCCAGCAGCCACGCTCAGGGGGCCCGGCAGTATTTT. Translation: CASSHAQGARQYF.

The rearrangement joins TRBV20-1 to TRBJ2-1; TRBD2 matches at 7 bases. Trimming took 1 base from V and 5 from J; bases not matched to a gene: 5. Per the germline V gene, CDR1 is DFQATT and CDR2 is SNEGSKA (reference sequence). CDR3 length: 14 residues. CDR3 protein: CSARGWGGNNEQFF. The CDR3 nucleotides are TGCAGTGCTAGAGGGTGGGGGGGAAACAATGAGCAGTTCTTC.

The CDR3 coding sequence is TGTGCCAGCAGCCAAGATCCTAACGGCAACTATGGCTACACCTTC. Its protein product is CASSQDPNGNYGYTF. The chain joins TRBV3-1 to TRBJ1-2; D gene uncertain. Trimming took 0 bases from V and 2 from J, leaving 10 bases between them. The CDR3 sequence is 15 residues long. The V gene's germline CDR1 is LGHDT and CDR2 YNNKEL (reference sequence). The full variable domain, completed using reference TRBV3-1 and TRBJ1-2, is DTAVSQTPKYLVTQMGNDKSIKCEQNLGHDTMYWYKQDSKKFLKIMFSYNNKELIINETVPNRFSPKSPDKAHLNLHINSLELGDSAVYFCASSQDPNGNYGYTFGSGTRLTVV.

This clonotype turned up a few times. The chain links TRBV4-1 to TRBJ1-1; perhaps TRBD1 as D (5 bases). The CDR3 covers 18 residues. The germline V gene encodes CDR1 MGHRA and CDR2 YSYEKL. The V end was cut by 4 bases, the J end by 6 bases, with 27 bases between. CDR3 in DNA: TGCGCCAGCAGCCCGGACCCTCACCGGGACCGGCAACTTTCTGAAGCTTTCTTT. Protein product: CASSPDPHRDRQLSEAFF.